This T cell receptor beta chain was profiled in a study of T cells in Graves' hyperthyroidism and ophthalmopathy. Study as a whole: Peripheral blood was acquired at first diagnosis, ahead of any therapy whatsoever. Study-wide points: Ophthalmopathy onset followed model prediction by a median roughly 6.5 months. Blood held most thyroid clonotypes expanded above 0.001 frequency.

On this clonotype itself: Its matching antigen is unknown.

The CDR3 has 15 residues. V lost 4 bases to trimming and J lost 8 bases; unmatched junction nucleotides: 11. The V gene's germline CDR1 is SGDLS and CDR2 YYNGEE. Clinical symptoms, serum thyroxine and TRAb, thyroid ultrasound and orbital computed tomography together formed the diagnostic basis. Authors of the study amplified TCR beta CDR3 regions from RNA transcripts. The HTBI set primed first-round TCR CDR3 RT-PCR. TCRdb reanalysed the multiplex PCR reads using MiXCR and keeps one entry per CDR3 protein. The data show approximately 630,000 distinct CDR3 sequences, with 15% to 20% seen just once and around 4% held by the top ten.

V usage is TRBV9 and J usage is TRBJ1-4, with 7 bases identical to TRBD1. The source of this sequence is a woman between 25 and 40 years old with Graves' hyperthyroidism. Sequencing was performed on blood. The CDR3 protein is CASSPRRQGNEKLFF. Here the CDR3 DNA reads TGTGCCAGCAGCCCACGTCGACAGGGTAACGAAAAACTGTTTTTT.